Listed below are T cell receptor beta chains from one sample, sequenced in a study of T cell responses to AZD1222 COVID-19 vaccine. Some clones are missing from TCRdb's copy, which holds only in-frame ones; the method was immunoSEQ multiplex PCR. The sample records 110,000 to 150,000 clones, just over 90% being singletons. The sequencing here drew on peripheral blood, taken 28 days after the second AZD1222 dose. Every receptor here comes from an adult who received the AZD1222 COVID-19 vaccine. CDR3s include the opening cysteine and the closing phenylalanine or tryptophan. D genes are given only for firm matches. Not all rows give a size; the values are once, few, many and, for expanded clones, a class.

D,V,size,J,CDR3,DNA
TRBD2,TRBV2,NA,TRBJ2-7,CASSVTSGGVEQYF,TGTGCCAGCAGTGTTACTAGCGGGGGGGTCGAGCAGTACTTC
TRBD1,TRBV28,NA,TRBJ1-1,CASTRDRGRWNTEAFF,TGTGCCAGCACCAGGGACAGGGGGCGCTGGAACACTGAAGCTTTCTTT
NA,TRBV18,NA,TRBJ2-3,CASSPNTDTQYF,TGTGCCAGCTCACCAAACACAGATACGCAGTATTTT
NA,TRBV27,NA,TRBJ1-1,CASSFQGAKYTEAFF,TGTGCCAGCAGTTTTCAGGGAGCAAAGTACACTGAAGCTTTCTTT
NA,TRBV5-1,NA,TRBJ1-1,CASSLDGGLGAFF,TGCGCCAGCAGCTTGGACGGGGGGCTGGGAGCTTTCTTT
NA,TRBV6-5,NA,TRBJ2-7,CASSPRGTGEQYF,TGTGCCAGCAGCCCGAGGGGGACTGGTGAGCAGTACTTC
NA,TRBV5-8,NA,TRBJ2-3,CASSFRGTDTQYF,TGTGCCAGCAGCTTCAGGGGCACAGATACGCAGTATTTT
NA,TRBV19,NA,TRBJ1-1,CASSISTGSAGNTEAFF,TGTGCCAGTAGTATCTCAACAGGATCCGCAGGGAACACTGAAGCTTTCTTT
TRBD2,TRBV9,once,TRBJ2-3,CASSALAGDTDTQYF,TGTGCCAGCAGCGCTTTAGCGGGGGACACAGATACGCAGTATTTT
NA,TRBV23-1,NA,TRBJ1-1,CASTNRGGWRNTEAFF,TGCGCCAGCACCAACCGGGGAGGGTGGAGGAACACTGAAGCTTTCTTT
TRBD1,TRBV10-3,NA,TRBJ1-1,CAISGGQGHTEAFF,TGTGCCATCAGTGGTGGACAGGGCCACACTGAAGCTTTCTTT
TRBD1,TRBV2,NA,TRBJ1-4,CASSSDRYAALFF,TGTGCCAGCAGCTCGGACAGGTACGCCGCACTGTTTTTT
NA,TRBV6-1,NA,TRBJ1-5,CASSDGVQPQHF,TGTGCCAGCAGTGATGGGGTCCAGCCCCAGCATTTT
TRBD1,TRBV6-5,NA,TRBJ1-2,CASSVRTGTNYGYTF,TGTGCCAGCAGCGTACGGACAGGGACTAACTATGGCTACACCTTC
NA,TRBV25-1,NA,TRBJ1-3,CASSELIAGRGNTIYF,TGTGCCAGCAGTGAATTGATAGCGGGGCGAGGAAACACCATATATTTT
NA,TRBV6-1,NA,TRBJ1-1,CASSEGNTYTEAFF,TGTGCCAGCAGTGAAGGGAACACCTACACTGAAGCTTTCTTT
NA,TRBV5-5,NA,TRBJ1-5,CASSLGDSGVQPQHF,TGTGCCAGCAGCTTGGGCGATTCTGGGGTTCAGCCCCAGCATTTT
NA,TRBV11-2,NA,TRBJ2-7,CASSFTPLRSGTYEQYF,TGTGCCAGCAGCTTTACTCCGTTGAGAAGCGGTACCTACGAGCAGTACTTC
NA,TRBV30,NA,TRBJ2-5,CAWSVRVRETQYF,TGTGCCTGGAGTGTACGGGTGCGGGAGACCCAGTACTTC
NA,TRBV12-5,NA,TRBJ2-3,CASGLVWGSTQYF,TGTGCTAGTGGCTTGGTGTGGGGGAGTACGCAGTATTTT
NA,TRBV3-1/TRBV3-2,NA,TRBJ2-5,CASSQGVQETQYF,TGTGCCAGCAGCCAAGGAGTCCAAGAGACCCAGTACTTC
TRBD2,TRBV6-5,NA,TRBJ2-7,CASSYSIGREGEQYF,TGTGCCAGCAGTTACTCCATCGGGAGGGAGGGCGAGCAGTACTTC
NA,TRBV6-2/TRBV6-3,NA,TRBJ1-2,CASSYGGSGYTF,TGTGCCAGCAGCTATGGGGGGTCGGGCTACACCTTC
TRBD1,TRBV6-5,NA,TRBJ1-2,CASRSPGQGRYGYTF,TGTGCCAGCAGATCTCCGGGACAGGGGCGCTATGGCTACACCTTC
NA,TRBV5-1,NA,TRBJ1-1,CASSLDSYNTEAFF,TGCGCCAGCAGCTTGGACAGTTACAACACTGAAGCTTTCTTT
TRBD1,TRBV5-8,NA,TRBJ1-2,CASSLVLWIGGAEGYTF,TGTGCCAGCAGCTTGGTCCTCTGGATAGGGGGCGCGGAGGGCTACACCTTC
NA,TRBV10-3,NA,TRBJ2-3,CAISEDARSTDTQYF,TGTGCCATCAGTGAGGATGCCAGGAGCACAGATACGCAGTATTTT
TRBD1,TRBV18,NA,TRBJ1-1,CASSPGQRNTEAFF,TGTGCCAGCTCACCGGGACAGCGGAACACTGAAGCTTTCTTT
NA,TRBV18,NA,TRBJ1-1,CASSDGQIQNTEAFF,TGTGCCAGCTCAGACGGACAGATCCAGAACACTGAAGCTTTCTTT
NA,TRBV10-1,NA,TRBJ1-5,CASSPFTGTLSCQPQHF,TGCGCCAGCAGTCCATTTACAGGGACGTTATCTTGTCAGCCCCAGCATTTT
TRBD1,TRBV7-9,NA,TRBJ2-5,CASSLGDRYQETQYF,TGTGCCAGCAGCTTAGGGGACAGGTATCAAGAGACCCAGTACTTC
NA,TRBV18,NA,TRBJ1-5,CASSPQGQPGGYSNQPQHF,TGTGCCAGCTCACCCCAGGGACAACCTGGGGGTTATAGCAATCAGCCCCAGCATTTT
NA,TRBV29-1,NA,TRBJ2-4,CSVSRSAGEDIQYF,TGCAGCGTTTCCAGGTCCGCAGGGGAGGACATTCAGTACTTC
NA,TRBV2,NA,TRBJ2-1,CASSESRGYYDEQFF,TGTGCCAGCAGTGAAAGCCGAGGGTATTACGATGAGCAGTTCTTC
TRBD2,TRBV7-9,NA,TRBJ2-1,CAISRLAGGHGNEQFF,TGTGCCATCTCTCGGCTAGCGGGAGGCCATGGCAATGAGCAGTTCTTC
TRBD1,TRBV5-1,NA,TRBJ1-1,CASSPRTGTGKTEAFF,TGCGCCAGCAGCCCGAGGACAGGGACGGGCAAAACTGAAGCTTTCTTT
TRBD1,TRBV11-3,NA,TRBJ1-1,CASSLDQGDEAFF,TGTGCCAGCAGCTTAGATCAGGGGGATGAAGCTTTCTTT
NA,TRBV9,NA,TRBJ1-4,CASSPQQGLRDEKLFF,TGTGCCAGCAGCCCTCAGCAGGGGCTTAGGGATGAAAAACTGTTTTTT
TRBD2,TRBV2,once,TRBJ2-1,CASSLLAGDYNEQFF,TGTGCCAGCAGTCTACTAGCGGGAGACTACAATGAGCAGTTCTTC
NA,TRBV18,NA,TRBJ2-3,CASRHSDTQYF,TGTGCCAGCCGTCACTCGGATACGCAGTATTTT
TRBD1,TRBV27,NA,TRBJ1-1,CASSLQGGRLNTEAFF,TGTGCCAGCAGTTTACAGGGGGGCCGCCTGAACACTGAAGCTTTCTTT
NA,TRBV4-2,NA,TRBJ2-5,CASSRVGETQYF,TGTGCCAGCAGTCGAGTAGGAGAGACCCAGTACTTC
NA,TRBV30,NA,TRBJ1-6,CAWSPQAGKGSPLHF,TGTGCCTGGAGTCCCCAGGCGGGGAAGGGTTCACCCCTCCACTTT
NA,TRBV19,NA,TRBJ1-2,CASSIKQGATYGYTF,TGTGCCAGTAGTATTAAACAGGGAGCAACGTATGGCTACACCTTC
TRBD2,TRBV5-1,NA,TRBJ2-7,CASSLVSSGYYEQYF,TGCGCCAGCAGCTTGGTGTCTAGCGGGTATTACGAGCAGTACTTC
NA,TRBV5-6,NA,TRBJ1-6,CASSLDKGHDNSPLHF,TGTGCCAGCAGCTTGGATAAGGGGCACGATAATTCACCCCTCCACTTT
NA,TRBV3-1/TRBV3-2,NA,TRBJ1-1,CASSQGLIGNTEAFF,TGTGCCAGCAGCCAAGGACTGATAGGAAACACTGAAGCTTTCTTT
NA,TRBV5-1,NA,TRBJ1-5,CASSHRDDSNQPQHF,TGCGCCAGCAGCCATCGGGATGATAGCAATCAGCCCCAGCATTTT
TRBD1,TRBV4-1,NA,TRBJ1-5,CASSQLVQGEVGNQPQHF,TGCGCCAGCAGCCAATTGGTTCAGGGGGAAGTGGGCAATCAGCCCCAGCATTTT
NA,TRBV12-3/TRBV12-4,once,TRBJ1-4,CASSWVTNEKLFF,TGTGCCAGCAGTTGGGTTACTAATGAAAAACTGTTTTTT
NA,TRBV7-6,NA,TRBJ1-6,CASSLAYRESGNSPLHF,TGTGCCAGCAGCTTAGCTTACAGGGAAAGTGGGAATTCACCCCTCCACTTT
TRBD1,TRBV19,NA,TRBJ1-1,CASSQGQGSYMNTEAFF,TGTGCCAGTAGTCAAGGACAGGGGAGTTATATGAACACTGAAGCTTTCTTT
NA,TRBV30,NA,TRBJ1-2,CAWTPKRGYSNYGYTF,TGTGCCTGGACCCCAAAGAGGGGATACTCTAACTATGGCTACACCTTC
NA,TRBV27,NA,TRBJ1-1,CASSDLQGWTEAFF,TGTGCCAGCAGTGACCTACAGGGATGGACTGAAGCTTTCTTT